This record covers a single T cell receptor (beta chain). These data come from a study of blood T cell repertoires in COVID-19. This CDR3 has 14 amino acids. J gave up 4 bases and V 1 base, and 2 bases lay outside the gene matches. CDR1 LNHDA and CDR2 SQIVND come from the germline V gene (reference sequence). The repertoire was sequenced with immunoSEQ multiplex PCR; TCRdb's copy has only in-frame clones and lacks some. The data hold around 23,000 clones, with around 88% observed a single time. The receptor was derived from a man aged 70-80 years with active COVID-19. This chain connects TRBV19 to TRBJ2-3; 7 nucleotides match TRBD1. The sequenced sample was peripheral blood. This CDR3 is CASSIGQGPDTQYF. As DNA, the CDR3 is TGTGCCAGTAGTATAGGACAGGGACCAGATACGCAGTATTTT.